The source of this T cell receptor beta chain is a study of blood T cells in healthy people across ages. CDR1 and CDR2 from the germline V gene are KGHDR and SFDVKD. Trimming took off 3 bases at V and 13 bases at J, with 17 bases between the two ends. The CDR3 extends over 13 amino acids. Through a sample-barcoded 5' primer and a J-beta primer mix, a second PCR was run for roughly 7 to 11 cycles. TCRdb reanalysed the 5' RACE reads using MiXCR and keeps one entry per CDR3 protein. This sample yields 1.5 million to 2 million distinct CDR3 sequences, of which roughly 27% are seen a single time; about 8% belongs to the top ten.

The sequenced sample was blood. The receptor was derived from a woman in her 30s in good health. This sequence joins TRBV24-1 and TRBJ1-1; a weak D match, TRBD1 (5 bases). The CDR3 here is CATSDPPGLSLFF. The CDR3 bases are TGTGCCACCAGTGATCCCCCGGGGCTCAGTCTTTTCTTT.